This record covers a single T cell receptor (beta chain). This sample is part of a study of blood T cell repertoires in COVID-19. Study-wide context: Nucleic acid was either cDNA or gDNA, and it came from T cells, B-cell-depleted T cells, or PBMCs.

The Seattle patients, enrolled during active infection, were followed longitudinally. Study processing details: Cell counts per sample came from amplifying reference gene primers. Repertoires were generated with immunoSEQ multiplex PCR, while TCRdb's copy carries only in-frame clones and drops some. D and trimming come from the DNA, and the V and J calls and clone size come from that table. The repertoire holds approximately 180,000 clones, with more than 75% as singletons. The source material was peripheral blood. This sequence was found in a person aged 65 to 85 with COVID-19, enrolled during active disease.

The CDR3 protein is CASSRYGGGGGNSPLHF. Here the CDR3 DNA reads TGTGCCAGCAGTAGATATGGGGGGGGCGGCGGGAATTCACCCCTCCACTTT. The gene calls are TRBV2 and TRBJ1-6; a possible D gene is TRBD1 (6 bases). CDR3 length: 17 residues. Germline V lookup: CDR1 SNHLY, CDR2 FYNNEI. V dropped 5 bases and J dropped 7 bases, with 21 bases sitting between them. Full variable domain (outside the CDR3, taken from reference TRBV2 and TRBJ1-6): EPEVTQTPSHQVTQMGQEVILRCVPISNHLYFYWYRQILGQKVEFLVSFYNNEISEKSEIFDDQFSVERPDGSNFTLKIRSTKLEDSAMYFCASSRYGGGGGNSPLHFGNGTRLTVT.